A selection of T cell receptor beta chains follows, all from one sample in a study of blood T cells in healthy people across ages. Each CDR3 protein gets one entry after TCRdb re-called the 5' RACE reads with MiXCR. The sample lists approximately 1,100,000 distinct CDR3 sequences, 40% to 50% seen once, with about 19% in the top ten. The sample taken for sequencing was blood. The receptors derive from a woman aged 55-70 years in good health. Both conserved end residues are part of each CDR3. Each record gives: V gene, CDR3 length, clone size, J gene, D gene, CDR3 DNA, CDR3 protein. A D gene is named only where the DNA matches it firmly. The size of a clone is reported for some rows only, either as once, few or many, or as a class for expanded clones.

TRBV12-3/TRBV12-4	14	-	TRBJ2-4	TRBD2	TGTGCCAGCAGTTTGGGACTAGCGGTAAACATTCCGTACTTC	CASSLGLAVNIPYF
TRBV29-1	13	-	TRBJ2-7	TRBD2	TGCAGCGTTGGCCCAGCGGGAGGGAGCGAGCAGTACTTC	CSVGPAGGSEQYF
TRBV9	14	once	TRBJ2-2	-	TGTGCCAGCAGCGTAGCTCCTGCTGGACAGGAGCTGTTTTTT	CASSVAPAGQELFF
TRBV10-1	15	-	TRBJ2-1	-	TGCGCCTCCAGCCCCAGACAGCCCGGTGGGAATGAGCAGTTCTTC	CASSPRQPGGNEQFF
TRBV5-1	15	-	TRBJ2-5	-	TGCGCCAGCAGCTTGGCGTCGGTCAAGGGGGAGACCCAGTACTTC	CASSLASVKGETQYF
TRBV20-1	15	once	TRBJ2-7	TRBD2	TGCAGTGCTAGCCGTGCGGGAGAGATCTCCTACGAGCAGTACTTC	CSASRAGEISYEQYF
TRBV9	13	few	TRBJ2-1	-	TGTGCCAGCAGCGGGAGTTTCTACAATGAGCAGTTCTTC	CASSGSFYNEQFF
TRBV4-2	16	-	TRBJ2-5	-	TGTGCCAGCAGCCAAGGAGGAGCGAGCCAGGAAGAGACCCAGTACTTC	CASSQGGASQEETQYF
TRBV7-2	14	-	TRBJ2-3	-	TGTGCCAGCAGCTTGTCTAGCGTGCGCGATACGCAGTATTTT	CASSLSSVRDTQYF
TRBV29-1	8	many	TRBJ2-3	-	TGCAGCGGAGATACGCAGTATTTT	CSGDTQYF
TRBV4-1	15	few	TRBJ2-7	-	TGCGCCAGCAGCCAATCCGCGGGGACAGTTTACGAGCAGTACTTC	CASSQSAGTVYEQYF
TRBV27	14	-	TRBJ1-6	TRBD1	TGTGCCAGCAGTCCCTGGACAGGGAAACCTGCCCTCCACTTT	CASSPWTGKPALHF
TRBV25-1	14	-	TRBJ1-1	-	TGTGCCAGCAGTGAATGGAAGGAGGTCACTGAAGCTTTCTTT	CASSEWKEVTEAFF
TRBV25-1	13	few	TRBJ2-5	TRBD1	TGTACCAGCAGTGATGGGGGTGGACAGGAACAGTACTTC	CTSSDGGGQEQYF
TRBV7-6	15	-	TRBJ2-1	-	TGTGCCAGCAGCTTATCAGAACTAGCTGCCGGTGAGCAGTTCTTC	CASSLSELAAGEQFF
TRBV11-2	23	-	TRBJ2-7	-	-	CASSLIWNQPQHFGDGTLGEQYF
TRBV6-2/TRBV6-3	13	-	TRBJ1-2	TRBD1	TGTGCAACCAAAAGGACAGGGGACTATGACTACACCTTC	CATKRTGDYDYTF
TRBV27	14	few	TRBJ2-7	-	TGTGCCAGCAGTTTGGTCAGGCAGGCCTACGAGCAGTACTTC	CASSLVRQAYEQYF
TRBV20-1	13	-	TRBJ2-7	-	TGCAGTGCTAGAGGTCCTAATGCCTACGAGCAGTACTTC	CSARGPNAYEQYF
TRBV6-6	16	few	TRBJ2-1	TRBD1	TGTGCCAGCAGTTACCCCGGGACAGGTTACGGCAATGAGCAGTTCTTC	CASSYPGTGYGNEQFF
TRBV25-1	17	-	TRBJ1-1	-	TGTGCCAGCAGTGAATCTGGGGAGTATTACGCGAACACTGGAGCTTTCTTT	CASSESGEYYANTGAFF
TRBV10-3	15	few	TRBJ2-1	-	TGTGCCATCAGTGAGGAGGGACCAACCTACAATGAGCAGTTCTTC	CAISEEGPTYNEQFF
TRBV24-1	16	-	TRBJ2-1	TRBD2	TGTGCCACCAGTGATCAGCTAGCGGGAGACGGTAATGAGCAGTTCTTC	CATSDQLAGDGNEQFF
TRBV9	16	few	TRBJ2-4	-	TGTGCCAGCAGCGTAGATGGTGGAACAGGCAAAAACATTCAGTACTTC	CASSVDGGTGKNIQYF
TRBV6-6	14	-	TRBJ2-7	-	TGTGCCAGCAGTTCACGTCGGGAGACCTACGAGCAGTACTTC	CASSSRRETYEQYF
TRBV11-2	14	few	TRBJ2-1	-	TGTGCCAGCAGTCTGCTAGCACGGGACAATGAGCAGTTCTTC	CASSLLARDNEQFF
TRBV7-8	16	many	TRBJ2-1	TRBD2	TGTGCCAGCAGCCCTAGAGCGGGAGTTAACTACAATGAGCAGTTCTTC	CASSPRAGVNYNEQFF
TRBV6-5	17	-	TRBJ2-7	TRBD1	TGTGCCAGCAGTTACCAGCCACGGACAGGGGGTCGGTACGAGCAGTACTTC	CASSYQPRTGGRYEQYF
TRBV5-1	11	many	TRBJ2-7	-	TGCGCCAGCCGCGGGGCGTACGAGCAGTACTTC	CASRGAYEQYF
TRBV19	15	-	TRBJ2-7	TRBD2	TGTGCCAGTAGTATGGCTAGCGGGTTCTCCTACGAGCAGTACTTC	CASSMASGFSYEQYF
TRBV20-1	18	-	TRBJ2-6	TRBD1	TGCAGTGCTAGAGGTTCGACAGGGGGATCAGGTGGGGCCAACGTCCTGACTTTC	CSARGSTGGSGGANVLTF
TRBV25-1	19	-	TRBJ2-6	-	TGTGCTAGCCCCGACTGGTTAGACTGGGCAGGGTCTGGGGCCAACGTCCTGACTTTC	CASPDWLDWAGSGANVLTF
TRBV15	18	-	TRBJ2-3	TRBD2	TGTGCCACCAGCAGAGATCGAAGTAGCGGGAGTGGGGCAGATACGCAGTATTTT	CATSRDRSSGSGADTQYF
TRBV25-1	19	-	TRBJ2-1	TRBD1	TGTGCCAGCAGTGAATATCGGACAGGGGGCCTACGCTCCTACAATGAGCAGTTCTTC	CASSEYRTGGLRSYNEQFF
TRBV6-5	15	few	TRBJ1-4	TRBD1	TGTGCCAGCAGTATGACAGGGAGGGCTAATGAAAAACTGTTTTTT	CASSMTGRANEKLFF
TRBV3-1	15	-	TRBJ2-5	-	TGTGCCAGCACCAACGGGGCCTTGAGGCAAGAGACCCAGTACTTC	CASTNGALRQETQYF
TRBV7-8	13	few	TRBJ1-2	-	TGTGCCAGCAGCCCAAGAGGGGCATCGGGCTACACCTTC	CASSPRGASGYTF
TRBV4-1	17	-	TRBJ2-1	-	TGCGCCAGCAGCAAACCCGGGACAACGCGCCGGTACAATGAGCAGTTCTTC	CASSKPGTTRRYNEQFF
TRBV20-1	14	-	TRBJ2-3	-	TGCAGTGCTAGCCGAACAGGGAGGACAGATACGCAGTATTTT	CSASRTGRTDTQYF
TRBV7-2	16	few	TRBJ2-5	TRBD2	TGTGCCAGCAGGGAATCTAGCGGGACAGTTCAAGAGACCCAGTACTTC	CASRESSGTVQETQYF
TRBV5-1	17	-	TRBJ2-3	TRBD2	TGCGCCAGCAGCAGGCTACTCGGGACTAGCGACACAGATACGCAGTATTTT	CASSRLLGTSDTDTQYF
TRBV7-9	13	-	TRBJ1-2	-	TGTGCCAGCAGCTCCCCTGGGGGCCATGACTACACCTTC	CASSSPGGHDYTF
TRBV7-9	13	-	TRBJ2-1	TRBD2	TGTGCCAGCAGGTCTAAACTAGCGGATGAGCAGTTCTTC	CASRSKLADEQFF
TRBV20-1	13	few	TRBJ2-5	-	TGCAGTGCTAGAATCCCAGGCTCAGAGACCCAGTACTTC	CSARIPGSETQYF
TRBV6-5	12	-	TRBJ2-3	-	TGTGCCAGCAGTACCGGGACCGATGCGCAGTATTTT	CASSTGTDAQYF
TRBV7-2	13	few	TRBJ2-2	-	TGTGCCAGCAGCTTACGCCCAACCGGGGAGCTGTTTTTT	CASSLRPTGELFF
TRBV29-1	14	-	TRBJ2-1	-	TGCAGCGTCATACTTCCCCTCGGCTACAATGAGCAGTTCTTC	CSVILPLGYNEQFF
TRBV4-1	18	-	TRBJ2-1	-	TGCGCCAGCAGCCAAGATAGGAGTCGGCGGGTTCCCTACAATGAGCAGTTCTTC	CASSQDRSRRVPYNEQFF
TRBV6-1	16	many	TRBJ1-5	-	TGTGCCAGCAGTGAACGGGGGGGCGCGATACGTCAGCCCCAGCATTTT	CASSERGGAIRQPQHF
TRBV4-1	16	-	TRBJ1-3	TRBD1	TGCGCCAGCAGCCGATCCAGGACAGGGATTGGGAACACCATATATTTT	CASSRSRTGIGNTIYF
TRBV12-3/TRBV12-4	11	few	TRBJ2-7	TRBD1	TGTGCCAGCAGTCGAACAGGGGTTCAGTACTTC	CASSRTGVQYF
TRBV28	14	many	TRBJ2-7	-	TGTGCCAGCAGTTGGGACCGGAGCTCCTACGAGCAGTACTTC	CASSWDRSSYEQYF
TRBV20-1	13	few	TRBJ2-7	-	TGCAGTGCTAGAGATCGGAGGACCTACGAGCAGTACTTC	CSARDRRTYEQYF
TRBV28	14	-	TRBJ1-2	-	TGTGCCAGCAGGGAATCGGGACCGGTTGGGGGCTACACCTTC	CASRESGPVGGYTF